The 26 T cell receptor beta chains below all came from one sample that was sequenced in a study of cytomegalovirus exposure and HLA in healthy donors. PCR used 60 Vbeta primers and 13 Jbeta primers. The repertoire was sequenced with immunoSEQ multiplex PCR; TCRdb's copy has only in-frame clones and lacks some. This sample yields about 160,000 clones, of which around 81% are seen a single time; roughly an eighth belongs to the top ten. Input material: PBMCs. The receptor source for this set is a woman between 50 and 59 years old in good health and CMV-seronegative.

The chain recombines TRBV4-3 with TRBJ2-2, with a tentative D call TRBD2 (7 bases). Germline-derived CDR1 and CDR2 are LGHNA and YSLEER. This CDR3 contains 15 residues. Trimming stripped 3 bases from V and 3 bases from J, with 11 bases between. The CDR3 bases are TGCGCCAGCAGCCAGGGGGCGGGGGACACCGGGGAGCTGTTTTTT. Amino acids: CASSQGAGDTGELFF.

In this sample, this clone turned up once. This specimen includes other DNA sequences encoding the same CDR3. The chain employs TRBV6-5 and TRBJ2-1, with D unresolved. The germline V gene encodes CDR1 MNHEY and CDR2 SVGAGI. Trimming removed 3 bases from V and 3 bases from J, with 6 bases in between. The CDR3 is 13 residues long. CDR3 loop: CASSYSFYNEQFF. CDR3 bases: TGTGCCAGCAGTTATAGCTTCTACAATGAGCAGTTCTTC.

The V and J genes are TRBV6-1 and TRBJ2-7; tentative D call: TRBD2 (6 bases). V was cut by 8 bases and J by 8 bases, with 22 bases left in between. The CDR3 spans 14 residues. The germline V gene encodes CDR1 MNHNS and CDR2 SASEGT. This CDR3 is CASSSRTGVLKQYF. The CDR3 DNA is TGTGCCAGCTCTAGTAGGACGGGAGTACTTAAGCAGTACTTC.

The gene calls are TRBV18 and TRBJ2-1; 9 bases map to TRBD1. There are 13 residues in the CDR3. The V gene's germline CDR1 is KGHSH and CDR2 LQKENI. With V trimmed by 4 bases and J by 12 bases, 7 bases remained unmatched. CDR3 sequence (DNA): TGTGCCAGCTCACGGACAGGGGAATCTGCGCAGTTCTTC. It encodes CASSRTGESAQFF.

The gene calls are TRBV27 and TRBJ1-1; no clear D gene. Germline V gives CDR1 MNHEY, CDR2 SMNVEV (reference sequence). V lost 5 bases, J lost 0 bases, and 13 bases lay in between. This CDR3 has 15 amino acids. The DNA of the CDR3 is TGTGCCAGCAGTAGTGTGAGCTTTATGAACACTGAAGCTTTCTTT. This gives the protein CASSSVSFMNTEAFF.

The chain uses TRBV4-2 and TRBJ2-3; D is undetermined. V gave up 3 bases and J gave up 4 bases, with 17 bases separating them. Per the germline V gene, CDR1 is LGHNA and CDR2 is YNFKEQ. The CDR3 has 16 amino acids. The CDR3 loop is CASSQSANLNSDTQYF. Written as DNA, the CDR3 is TGTGCCAGCAGCCAGTCCGCTAACTTGAACTCAGATACGCAGTATTTT.

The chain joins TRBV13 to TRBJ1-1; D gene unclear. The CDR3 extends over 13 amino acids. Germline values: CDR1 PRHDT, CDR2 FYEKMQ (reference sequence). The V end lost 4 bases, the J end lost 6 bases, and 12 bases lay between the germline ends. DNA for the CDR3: TGTGCCAGCAGCTCCCCGAGGTCCGCTGAAGCTTTCTTT. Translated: CASSSPRSAEAFF.

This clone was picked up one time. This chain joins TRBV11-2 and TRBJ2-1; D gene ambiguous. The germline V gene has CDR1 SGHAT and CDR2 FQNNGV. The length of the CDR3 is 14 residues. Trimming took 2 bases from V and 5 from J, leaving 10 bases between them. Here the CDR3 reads CASSLLGGNNEQFF. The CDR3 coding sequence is TGTGCCAGCAGCTTACTTGGCGGAAACAATGAGCAGTTCTTC.

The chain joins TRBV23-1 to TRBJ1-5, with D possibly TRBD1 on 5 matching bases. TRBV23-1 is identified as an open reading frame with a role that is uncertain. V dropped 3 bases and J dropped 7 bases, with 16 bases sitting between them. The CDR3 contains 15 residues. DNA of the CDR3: TGCGCCAGCAGTCATCGCGACAGCCTAAGCCAGCCCCAGCATTTT. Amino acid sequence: CASSHRDSLSQPQHF.

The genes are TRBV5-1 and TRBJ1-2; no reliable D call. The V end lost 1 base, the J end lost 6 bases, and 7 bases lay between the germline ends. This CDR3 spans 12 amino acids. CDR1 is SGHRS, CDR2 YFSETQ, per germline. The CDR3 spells CASSLLGDGYTF. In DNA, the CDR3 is TGCGCCAGCAGCTTGCTCGGAGATGGCTACACCTTC.

Here the CDR3 DNA reads TGTGCCATCAGTGAGTCCGCGAGGGAAGTCAATGAGCAGTTCTTC. It yields the protein CAISESAREVNEQFF. The chain joins TRBV10-3 to TRBJ2-1; D may be TRBD2 (5 bases). The germline CDR1 and CDR2 sequences are ENHRY and SYGVKD. V was trimmed by 0 bases and J by 6 bases, leaving 12 bases between them. The CDR3 spans 15 residues.

The CDR3 nucleotides are TGCGCCAGCAGCCAAAGACTAGCGGGAGGTAGAAACATTCAGTACTTC. This sequence encodes CASSQRLAGGRNIQYF. The chain joins TRBV4-3 to TRBJ2-4, with 13 nucleotides matching TRBD2. J lost 6 bases, V lost 2 bases, and 4 bases had no gene match. Germline CDR1 LGHNA, CDR2 YSLEER. The CDR3 sequence is 16 residues long.

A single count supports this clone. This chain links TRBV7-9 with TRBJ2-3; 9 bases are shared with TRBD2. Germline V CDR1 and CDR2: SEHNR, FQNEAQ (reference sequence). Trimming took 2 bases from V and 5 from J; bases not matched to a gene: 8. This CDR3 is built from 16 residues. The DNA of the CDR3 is TGTGCCAGCAGCTTAAGACTAGCGGAGAGAGGAGATACGCAGTATTTT. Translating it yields CASSLRLAERGDTQYF.

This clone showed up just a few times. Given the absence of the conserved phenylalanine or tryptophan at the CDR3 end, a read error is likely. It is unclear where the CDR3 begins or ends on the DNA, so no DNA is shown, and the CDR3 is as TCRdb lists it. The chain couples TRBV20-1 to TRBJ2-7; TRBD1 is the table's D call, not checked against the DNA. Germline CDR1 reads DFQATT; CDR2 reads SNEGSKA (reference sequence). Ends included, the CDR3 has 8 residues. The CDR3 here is CSAPRGTS.

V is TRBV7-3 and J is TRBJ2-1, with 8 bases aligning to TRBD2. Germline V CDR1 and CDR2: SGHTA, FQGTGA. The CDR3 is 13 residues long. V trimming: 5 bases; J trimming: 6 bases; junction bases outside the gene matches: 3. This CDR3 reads CASSQTSGNEQFF. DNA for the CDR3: TGTGCCAGCAGCCAAACTAGCGGCAATGAGCAGTTCTTC. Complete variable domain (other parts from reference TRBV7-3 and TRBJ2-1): GAGVSQTPSNKVTEKGKYVELRCDPISGHTALYWYRQSLGQGPEFLIYFQGTGAADDSGLPNDRFFAVRPEGSVSTLKIQRTERGDSAVYLCASSQTSGNEQFFGPGTRLTVL.

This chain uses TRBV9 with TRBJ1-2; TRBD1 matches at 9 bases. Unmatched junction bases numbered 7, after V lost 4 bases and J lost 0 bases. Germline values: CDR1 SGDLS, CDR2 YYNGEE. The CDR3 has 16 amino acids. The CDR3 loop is CASSPWTGATNYGYTF. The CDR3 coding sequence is TGTGCCAGCAGCCCATGGACAGGGGCGACTAACTATGGCTACACCTTC. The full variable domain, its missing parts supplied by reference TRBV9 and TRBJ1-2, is DSGVTQTPKHLITATGQRVTLRCSPRSGDLSVYWYQQSLDQGLQFLIQYYNGEERAKGNILERFSAQQFPDLHSELNLSSLELGDSALYFCASSPWTGATNYGYTFGSGTRLTVV.

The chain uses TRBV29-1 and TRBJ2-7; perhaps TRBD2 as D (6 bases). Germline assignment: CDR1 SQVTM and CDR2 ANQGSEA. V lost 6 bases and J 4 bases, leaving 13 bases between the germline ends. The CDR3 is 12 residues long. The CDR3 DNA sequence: TGCAGCGTACGGGGCGGGGATTACGAGCAGTACTTC. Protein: CSVRGGDYEQYF.

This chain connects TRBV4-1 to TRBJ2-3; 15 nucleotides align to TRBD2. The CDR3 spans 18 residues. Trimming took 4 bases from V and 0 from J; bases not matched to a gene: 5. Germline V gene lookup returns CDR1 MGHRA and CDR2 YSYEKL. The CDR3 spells CASSRGLAGGASTDTQYF. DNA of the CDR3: TGCGCCAGCAGCCGGGGACTAGCGGGGGGCGCGAGCACAGATACGCAGTATTTT.

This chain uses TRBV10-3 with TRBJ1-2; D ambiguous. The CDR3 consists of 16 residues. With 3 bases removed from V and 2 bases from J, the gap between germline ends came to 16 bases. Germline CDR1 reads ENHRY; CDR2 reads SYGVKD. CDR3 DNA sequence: TGTGCCATCAGTGAAATGTCGTCGGGTAGGAACTATGGCTACACCTTC. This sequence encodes CAISEMSSGRNYGYTF.

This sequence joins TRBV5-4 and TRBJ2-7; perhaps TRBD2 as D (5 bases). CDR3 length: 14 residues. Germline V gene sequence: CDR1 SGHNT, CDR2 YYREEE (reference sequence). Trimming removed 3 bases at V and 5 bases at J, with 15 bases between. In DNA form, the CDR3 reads TGTGCCAGCAGCTCCTTGGGGAGTTCGGACGAGCAGTACTTC. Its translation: CASSSLGSSDEQYF.

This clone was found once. The DNA of the CDR3 is TGTGCCAGCCGGTTTCAGGGTTTAACCTACGAGCAGTACTTC. This encodes CASRFQGLTYEQYF. The V call is TRBV6-6, the J call TRBJ2-7, with D perhaps TRBD1 (5 bases). Germline values: CDR1 MNHNY, CDR2 SVGAGI (reference sequence). V lost 8 bases and J 2 bases, leaving 16 bases between the germline ends. This CDR3 contains 14 residues.

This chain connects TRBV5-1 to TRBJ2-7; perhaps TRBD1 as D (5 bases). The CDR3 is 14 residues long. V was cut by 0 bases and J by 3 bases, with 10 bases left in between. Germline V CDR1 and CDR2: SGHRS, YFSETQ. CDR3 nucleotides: TGCGCCAGCAGCTTGGAGTTGGACAACTACGAGCAGTACTTC. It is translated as CASSLELDNYEQYF.

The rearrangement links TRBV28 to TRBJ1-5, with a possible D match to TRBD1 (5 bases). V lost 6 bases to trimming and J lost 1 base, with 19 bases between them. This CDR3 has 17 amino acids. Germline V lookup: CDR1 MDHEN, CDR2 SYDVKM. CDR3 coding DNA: TGTGCCAGCAGCAGTAACTCAATGGGGCGCAGCAATCAGCCCCAGCATTTT. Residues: CASSSNSMGRSNQPQHF.

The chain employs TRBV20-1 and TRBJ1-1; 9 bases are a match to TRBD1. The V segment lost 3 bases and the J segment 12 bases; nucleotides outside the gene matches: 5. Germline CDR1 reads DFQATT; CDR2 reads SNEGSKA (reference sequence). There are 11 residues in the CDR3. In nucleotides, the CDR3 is TGCAGTGCTAGCCTACAGGGGGCGACTTTCTTT. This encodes CSASLQGATFF.

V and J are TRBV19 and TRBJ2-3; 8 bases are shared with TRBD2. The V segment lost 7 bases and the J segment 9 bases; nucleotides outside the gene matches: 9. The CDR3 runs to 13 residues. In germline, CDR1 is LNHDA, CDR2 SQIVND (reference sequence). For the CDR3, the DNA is TGTGCCAGTATCGCCTCCGGGAGGGGAACGCAGTATTTT. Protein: CASIASGRGTQYF.

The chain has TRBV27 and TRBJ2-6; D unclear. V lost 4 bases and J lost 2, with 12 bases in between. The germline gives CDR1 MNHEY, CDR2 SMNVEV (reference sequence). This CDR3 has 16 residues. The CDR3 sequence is CASSSRVYTGANVLTF. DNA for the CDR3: TGTGCCAGCAGTTCCCGGGTCTACACTGGGGCCAACGTCCTGACTTTC.